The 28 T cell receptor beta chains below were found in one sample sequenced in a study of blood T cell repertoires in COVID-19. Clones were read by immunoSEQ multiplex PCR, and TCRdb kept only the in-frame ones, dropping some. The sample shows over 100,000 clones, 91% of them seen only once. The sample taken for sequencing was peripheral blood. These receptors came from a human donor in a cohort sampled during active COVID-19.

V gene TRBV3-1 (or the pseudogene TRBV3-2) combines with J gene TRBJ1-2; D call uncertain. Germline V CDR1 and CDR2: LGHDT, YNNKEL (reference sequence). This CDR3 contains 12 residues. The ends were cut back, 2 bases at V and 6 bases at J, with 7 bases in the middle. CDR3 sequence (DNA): TGTGCCAGCAGCCAACGTACAGATGGCTACACCTTC. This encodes CASSQRTDGYTF.

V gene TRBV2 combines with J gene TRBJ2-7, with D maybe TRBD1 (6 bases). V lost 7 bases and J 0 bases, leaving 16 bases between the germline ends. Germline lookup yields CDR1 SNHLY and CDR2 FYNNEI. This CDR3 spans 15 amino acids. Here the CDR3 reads CASTRATGLSYEQYF. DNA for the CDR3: TGTGCCAGCACTCGGGCGACAGGCCTCTCCTACGAGCAGTACTTC.

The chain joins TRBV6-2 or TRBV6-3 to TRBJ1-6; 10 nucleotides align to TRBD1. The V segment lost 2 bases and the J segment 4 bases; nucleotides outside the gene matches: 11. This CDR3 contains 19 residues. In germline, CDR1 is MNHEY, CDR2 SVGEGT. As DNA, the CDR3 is TGTGCCAGCAGTTACGAATTTGGGACAGGGGACCCTTATAATTCACCCCTCCACTTT. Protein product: CASSYEFGTGDPYNSPLHF.

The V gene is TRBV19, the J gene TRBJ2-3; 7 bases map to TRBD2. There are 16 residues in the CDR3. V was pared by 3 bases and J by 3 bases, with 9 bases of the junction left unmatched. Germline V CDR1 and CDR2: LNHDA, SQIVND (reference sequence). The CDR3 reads CASSIWASGSTDTQYF. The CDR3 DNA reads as TGTGCCAGTAGTATTTGGGCTAGCGGATCAACAGATACGCAGTATTTT.

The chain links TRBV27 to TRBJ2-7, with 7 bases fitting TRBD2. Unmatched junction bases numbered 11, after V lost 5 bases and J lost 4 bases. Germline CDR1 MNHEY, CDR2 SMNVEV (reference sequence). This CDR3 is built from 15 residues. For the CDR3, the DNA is TGTGCCAGCAGTCCCCTCGGGGAGGGCAAGTACGAGCAGTACTTC. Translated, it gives CASSPLGEGKYEQYF.

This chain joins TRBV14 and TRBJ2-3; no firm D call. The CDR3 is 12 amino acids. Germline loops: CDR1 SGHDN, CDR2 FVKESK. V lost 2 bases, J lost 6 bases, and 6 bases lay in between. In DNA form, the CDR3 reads TGTGCCAGCAGCCAATCCGGTGATACGCAGTATTTT. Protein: CASSQSGDTQYF.

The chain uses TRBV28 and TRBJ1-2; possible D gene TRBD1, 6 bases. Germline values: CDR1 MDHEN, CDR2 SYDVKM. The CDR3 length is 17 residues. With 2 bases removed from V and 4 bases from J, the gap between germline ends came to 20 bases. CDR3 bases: TGTGCCAGCAGTTTACGGGTCAGGGGCTTTAGTATCTATGGCTACACCTTC. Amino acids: CASSLRVRGFSIYGYTF.

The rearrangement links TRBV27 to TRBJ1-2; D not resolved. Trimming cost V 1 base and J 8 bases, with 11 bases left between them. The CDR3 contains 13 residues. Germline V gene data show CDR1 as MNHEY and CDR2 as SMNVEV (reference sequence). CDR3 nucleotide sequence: TGTGCCAGCAGTTTATATGGTCCAGAAGGCTACACCTTC. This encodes CASSLYGPEGYTF.

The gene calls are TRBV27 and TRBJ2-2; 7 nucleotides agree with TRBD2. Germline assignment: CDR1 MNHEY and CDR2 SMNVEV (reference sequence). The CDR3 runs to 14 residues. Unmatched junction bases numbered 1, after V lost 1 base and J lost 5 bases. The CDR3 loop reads CASSLWGGTGELFF. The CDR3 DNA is TGTGCCAGCAGTTTATGGGGGGGAACCGGGGAGCTGTTTTTT.

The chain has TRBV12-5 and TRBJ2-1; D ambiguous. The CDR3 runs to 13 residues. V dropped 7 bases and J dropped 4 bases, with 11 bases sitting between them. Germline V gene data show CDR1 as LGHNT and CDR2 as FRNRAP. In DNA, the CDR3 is TGTGCTAGTGTCAGAGACGGGTACAATGAGCAGTTCTTC. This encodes CASVRDGYNEQFF.

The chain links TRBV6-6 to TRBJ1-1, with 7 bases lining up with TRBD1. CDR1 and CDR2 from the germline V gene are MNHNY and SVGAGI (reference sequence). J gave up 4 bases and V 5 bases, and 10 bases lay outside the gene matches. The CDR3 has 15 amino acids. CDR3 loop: CASSPRDSLGTEAFF. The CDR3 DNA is TGTGCCAGCAGTCCCCGGGACAGTTTGGGCACTGAAGCTTTCTTT.

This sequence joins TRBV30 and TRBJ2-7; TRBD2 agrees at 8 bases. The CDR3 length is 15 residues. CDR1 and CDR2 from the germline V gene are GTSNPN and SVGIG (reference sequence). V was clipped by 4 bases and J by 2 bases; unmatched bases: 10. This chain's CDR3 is CAWTRGGQIPYEQYF. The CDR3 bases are TGTGCCTGGACTCGGGGGGGCCAGATCCCCTACGAGCAGTACTTC.

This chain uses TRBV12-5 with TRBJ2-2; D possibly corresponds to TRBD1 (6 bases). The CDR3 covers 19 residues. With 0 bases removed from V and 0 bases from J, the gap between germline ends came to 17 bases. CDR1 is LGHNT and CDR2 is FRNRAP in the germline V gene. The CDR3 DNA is TGTGCTAGTGGTTTGGTATTGGACAGACTAACTCCGAACACCGGGGAGCTGTTTTTT. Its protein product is CASGLVLDRLTPNTGELFF.

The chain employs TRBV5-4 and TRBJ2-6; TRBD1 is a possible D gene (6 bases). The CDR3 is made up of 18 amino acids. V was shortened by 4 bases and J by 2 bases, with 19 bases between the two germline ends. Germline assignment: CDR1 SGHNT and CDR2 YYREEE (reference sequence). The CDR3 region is CASSPNDTGPAGANVLTF. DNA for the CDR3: TGTGCCAGCAGCCCGAACGATACAGGGCCCGCTGGGGCCAACGTCCTGACTTTC.

The CDR3: CSVEETRSSYYNEQFF. CDR3 nucleotide sequence: TGCAGCGTTGAAGAGACTAGATCCTCCTACTACAATGAGCAGTTCTTC. The chain is built from TRBV29-1 and TRBJ2-1; TRBD2 is a possible D gene (6 bases). V was trimmed by 0 bases and J by 3 bases, leaving 15 bases between them. Looked up from germline, CDR1 is SQVTM and CDR2 is ANQGSEA. CDR3 size: 16 residues.

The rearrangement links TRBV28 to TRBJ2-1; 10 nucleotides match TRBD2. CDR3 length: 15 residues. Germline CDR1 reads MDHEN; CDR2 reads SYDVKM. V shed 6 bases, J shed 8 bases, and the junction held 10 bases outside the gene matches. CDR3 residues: CASRPGTSVGDEQFF. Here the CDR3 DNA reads TGTGCCAGCAGGCCCGGGACTAGCGTAGGCGATGAGCAGTTCTTC.

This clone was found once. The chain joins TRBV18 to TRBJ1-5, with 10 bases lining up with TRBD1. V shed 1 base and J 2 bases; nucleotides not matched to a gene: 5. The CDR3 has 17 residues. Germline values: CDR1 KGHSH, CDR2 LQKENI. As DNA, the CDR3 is TGTGCCAGCTCACCACTGACCGGGACAGGGGGCAATCAGCCCCAGCATTTT. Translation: CASSPLTGTGGNQPQHF.

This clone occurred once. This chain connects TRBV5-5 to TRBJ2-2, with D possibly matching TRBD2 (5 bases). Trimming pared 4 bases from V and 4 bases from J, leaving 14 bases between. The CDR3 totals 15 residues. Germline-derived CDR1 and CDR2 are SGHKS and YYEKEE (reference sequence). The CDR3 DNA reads TGTGCCAGCAGCCCCGGTGAGGGAAGCACCGGGGAGCTGTTTTTT. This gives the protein CASSPGEGSTGELFF.

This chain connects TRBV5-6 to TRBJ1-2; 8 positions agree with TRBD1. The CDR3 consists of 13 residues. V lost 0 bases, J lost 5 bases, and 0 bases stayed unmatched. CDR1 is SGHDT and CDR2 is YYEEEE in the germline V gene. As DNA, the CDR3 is TGTGCCAGCAGCTTGGGGACAGGGTATGGCTACACCTTC. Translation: CASSLGTGYGYTF.

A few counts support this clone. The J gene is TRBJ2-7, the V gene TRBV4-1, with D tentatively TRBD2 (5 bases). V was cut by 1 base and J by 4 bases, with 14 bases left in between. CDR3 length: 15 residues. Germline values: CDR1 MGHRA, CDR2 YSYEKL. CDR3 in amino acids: CASSQARDRRYEQYF. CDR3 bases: TGCGCCAGCAGCCAAGCCCGGGATAGGCGTTACGAGCAGTACTTC.

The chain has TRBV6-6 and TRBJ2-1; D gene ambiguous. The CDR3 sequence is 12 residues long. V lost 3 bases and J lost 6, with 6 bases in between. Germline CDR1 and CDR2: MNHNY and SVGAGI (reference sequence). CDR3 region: CASSYIPNEQFF. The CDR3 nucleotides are TGTGCCAGCAGTTATATCCCCAATGAGCAGTTCTTC.

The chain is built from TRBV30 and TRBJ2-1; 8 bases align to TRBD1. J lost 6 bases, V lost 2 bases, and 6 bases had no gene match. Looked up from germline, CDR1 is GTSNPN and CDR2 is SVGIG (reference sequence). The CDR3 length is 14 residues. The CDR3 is CAWSTGGNLNEQFF. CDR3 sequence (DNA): TGTGCCTGGAGTACAGGGGGAAACCTCAATGAGCAGTTCTTC.

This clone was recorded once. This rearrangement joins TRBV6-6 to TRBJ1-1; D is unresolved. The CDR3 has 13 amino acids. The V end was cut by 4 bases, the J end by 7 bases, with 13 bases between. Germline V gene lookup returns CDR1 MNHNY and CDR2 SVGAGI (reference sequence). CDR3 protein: CASSSPRSGEAFF. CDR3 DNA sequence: TGTGCCAGCAGTTCACCTCGGTCGGGTGAAGCTTTCTTT.

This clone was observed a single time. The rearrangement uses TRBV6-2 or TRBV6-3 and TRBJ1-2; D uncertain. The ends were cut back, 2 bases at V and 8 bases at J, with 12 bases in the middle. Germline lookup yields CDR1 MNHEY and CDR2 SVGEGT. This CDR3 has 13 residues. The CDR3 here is CASSYGLAGGYTF. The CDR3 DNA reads TGTGCCAGCAGTTACGGACTGGCTGGGGGCTACACCTTC.

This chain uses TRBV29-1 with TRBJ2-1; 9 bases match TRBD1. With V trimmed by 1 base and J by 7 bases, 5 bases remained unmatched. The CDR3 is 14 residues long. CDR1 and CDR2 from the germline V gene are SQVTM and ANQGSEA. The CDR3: CSVEVQGAGNEQFF. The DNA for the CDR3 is TGCAGCGTTGAAGTACAGGGGGCTGGAAATGAGCAGTTCTTC.

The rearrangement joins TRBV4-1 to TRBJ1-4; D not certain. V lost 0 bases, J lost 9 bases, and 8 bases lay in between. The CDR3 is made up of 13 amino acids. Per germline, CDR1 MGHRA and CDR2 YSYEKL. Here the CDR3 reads CASSQDLRKKLFF. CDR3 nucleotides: TGCGCCAGCAGCCAAGATCTGCGGAAAAAACTGTTTTTT.

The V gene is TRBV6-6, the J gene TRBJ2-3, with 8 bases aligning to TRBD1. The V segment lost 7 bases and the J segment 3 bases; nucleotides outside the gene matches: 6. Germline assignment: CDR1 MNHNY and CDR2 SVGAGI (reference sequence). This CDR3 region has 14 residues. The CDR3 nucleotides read TGTGCCAGCAACAACAGGGGGAAAACAGATACGCAGTATTTT. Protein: CASNNRGKTDTQYF.

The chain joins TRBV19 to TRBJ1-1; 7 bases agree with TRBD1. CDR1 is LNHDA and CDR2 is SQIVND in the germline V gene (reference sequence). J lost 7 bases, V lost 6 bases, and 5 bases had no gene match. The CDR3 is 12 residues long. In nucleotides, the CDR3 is TGTGCCAGTAGGGAGGGGGCGGGTGAAGCTTTCTTT. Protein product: CASREGAGEAFF.